The clone carrying this T cell receptor (beta chain) was seen a few times. Its antigen remains unidentified. The primer mix had 60 Vbeta and 13 Jbeta primers. Only in-frame clones appear in the TCRdb table, and some are missing; sequencing was by immunoSEQ multiplex PCR. Among approximately 70,000 clones listed, roughly 72% were seen once. CDR3 length: 13 amino acids. V was pared by 6 bases and J by 3 bases, with 12 bases between. Germline CDR1 is ENHRY and CDR2 is SYGVKD. The sample is drawn from a study of cytomegalovirus exposure and HLA in healthy donors. General study findings and limits: High sensitivity and specificity were reportedly achieved when the classifier diagnosed cytomegalovirus status.

The chain joins TRBV10-3 to TRBJ2-7; possible D gene TRBD2, 6 bases. The TCR sequence derives from a man aged 50-59 years in good health and CMV-seronegative. Sequenced material: PBMCs. The CDR3 region is CAIRSGLDYEQYF. In DNA form, the CDR3 reads TGTGCCATCAGAAGCGGGTTGGACTACGAGCAGTACTTC.